Given below is one T cell receptor beta chain in context. The antigen is undetermined. This sample was included in a study of shared clonotypes between healthy human individuals. About the research overall: Sampling drew on donors who were a couple of women and three men aged 18 to 49. The study, taken as a whole, reports: Non-shared clonotypes had lower generation probabilities than those shared by all four donors.

Sequencing was at deep level. The method was immunoSEQ multiplex PCR; TCRdb's version includes in-frame clones alone and lacks a portion of them. The table includes approximately 2.3 million clones, 80% to 95% detected once. The CDR3 contains 15 residues. V was trimmed by 8 bases and J by 4 bases, leaving 21 bases between them. CDR1 is MGHDK, CDR2 SYGVNS, per germline. Within Nashville, Tennessee resided all donors, each a Caucasian adult. The rearrangement links TRBV25-1 to TRBJ2-7; tentatively, D is TRBD1 (6 bases). Sequenced material: naive CD4+ T cells from PBMCs. Noted subset: CD45RA+ positively selected. The receptor was derived from a man between 18 and 35 years old in good health. Some clones in this sample may be carry-over from other donors' samples. The chain's CDR3 is CASADDGTSLYEQYF. CDR3 nucleotides: TGTGCCAGCGCCGACGACGGGACATCCCTTTACGAGCAGTACTTC.